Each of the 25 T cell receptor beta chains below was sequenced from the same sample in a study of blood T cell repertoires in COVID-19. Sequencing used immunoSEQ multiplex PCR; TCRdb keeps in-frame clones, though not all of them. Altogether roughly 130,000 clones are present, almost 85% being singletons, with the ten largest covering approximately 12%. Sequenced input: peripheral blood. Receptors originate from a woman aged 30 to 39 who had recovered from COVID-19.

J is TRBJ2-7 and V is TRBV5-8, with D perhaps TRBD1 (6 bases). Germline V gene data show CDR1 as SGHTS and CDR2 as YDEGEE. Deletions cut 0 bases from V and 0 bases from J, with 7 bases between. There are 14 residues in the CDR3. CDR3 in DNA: TGTGCCAGCAGCTTGGCGACAGGCTCCTACGAGCAGTACTTC. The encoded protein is CASSLATGSYEQYF.

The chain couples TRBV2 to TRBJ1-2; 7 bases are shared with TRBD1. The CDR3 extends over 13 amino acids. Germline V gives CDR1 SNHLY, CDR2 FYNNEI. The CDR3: CAWSGAGGYGYTF. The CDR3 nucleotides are TGTGCTTGGTCCGGGGCAGGGGGCTATGGCTACACCTTC.

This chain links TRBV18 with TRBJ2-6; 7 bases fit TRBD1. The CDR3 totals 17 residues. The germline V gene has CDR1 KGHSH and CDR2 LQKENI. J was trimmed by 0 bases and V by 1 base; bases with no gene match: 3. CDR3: CASSPQGASSGANVLTF. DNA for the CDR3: TGTGCCAGCTCACCACAGGGGGCAAGCTCTGGGGCCAACGTCCTGACTTTC.

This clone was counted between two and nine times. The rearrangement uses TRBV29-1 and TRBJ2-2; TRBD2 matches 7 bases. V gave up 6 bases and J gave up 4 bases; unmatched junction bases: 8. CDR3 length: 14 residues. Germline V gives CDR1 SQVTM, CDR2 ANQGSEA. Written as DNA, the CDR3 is TGCAGCGTGGAGGGAGGGGCGAGCACCGGGGAGCTGTTTTTT. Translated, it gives CSVEGGASTGELFF.

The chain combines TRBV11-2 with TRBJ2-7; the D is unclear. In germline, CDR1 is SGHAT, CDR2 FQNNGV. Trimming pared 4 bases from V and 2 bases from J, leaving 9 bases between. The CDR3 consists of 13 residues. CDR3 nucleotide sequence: TGTGCCAGCAGCTCCCGTCCGGCCTACGAGCAGTACTTC. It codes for CASSSRPAYEQYF.

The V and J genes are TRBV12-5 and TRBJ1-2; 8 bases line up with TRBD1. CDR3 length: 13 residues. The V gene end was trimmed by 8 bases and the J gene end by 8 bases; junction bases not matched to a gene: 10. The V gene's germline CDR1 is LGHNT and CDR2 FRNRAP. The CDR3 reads CASSLKQGEGYTF. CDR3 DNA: TGTGCTAGTTCATTAAAACAGGGGGAAGGCTACACCTTC.

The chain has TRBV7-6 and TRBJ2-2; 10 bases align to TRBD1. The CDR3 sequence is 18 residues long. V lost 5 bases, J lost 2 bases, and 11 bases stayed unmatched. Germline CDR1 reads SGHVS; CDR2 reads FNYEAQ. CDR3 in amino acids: CASSTPGGQGFNTGELFF. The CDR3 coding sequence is TGTGCCAGCAGCACCCCTGGGGGACAGGGGTTCAACACCGGGGAGCTGTTTTTT.

For the CDR3, the DNA is TGTGCCAGCAGTGTTGGCAGGGGAGACTACGAGCAGTACTTC. Protein sequence: CASSVGRGDYEQYF. The rearrangement joins TRBV2 to TRBJ2-7; maybe TRBD1 (6 bases). Trimming pared 4 bases from V and 3 bases from J, leaving 13 bases between. CDR1 and CDR2 from the germline V gene are SNHLY and FYNNEI. CDR3 size: 14 residues.

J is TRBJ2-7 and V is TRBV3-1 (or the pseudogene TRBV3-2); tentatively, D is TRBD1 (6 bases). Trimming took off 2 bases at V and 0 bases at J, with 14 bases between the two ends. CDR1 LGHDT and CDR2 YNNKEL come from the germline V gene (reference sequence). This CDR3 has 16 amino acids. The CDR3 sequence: CASSQIGQHSSYEQYF. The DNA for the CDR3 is TGTGCCAGCAGCCAAATTGGACAGCATAGCTCCTACGAGCAGTACTTC.

CDR3: CASSWGTGSTYEQYF. The CDR3 DNA follows: TGTGCCAGCAGCTGGGGGACAGGGAGCACCTACGAGCAGTACTTC. The chain employs TRBV11-2 and TRBJ2-7; 9 bases fit TRBD1. Germline V CDR1 and CDR2: SGHAT, FQNNGV. The V gene end was trimmed by 4 bases and the J gene end by 2 bases; junction bases not matched to a gene: 6. The CDR3 length is 15 residues.

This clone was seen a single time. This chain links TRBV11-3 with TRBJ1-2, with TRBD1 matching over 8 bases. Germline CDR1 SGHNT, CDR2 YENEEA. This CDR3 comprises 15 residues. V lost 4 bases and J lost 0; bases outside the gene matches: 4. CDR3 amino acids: CASSCRQGPNYGYTF. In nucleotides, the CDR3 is TGTGCCAGCAGCTGCAGACAGGGGCCTAACTATGGCTACACCTTC.

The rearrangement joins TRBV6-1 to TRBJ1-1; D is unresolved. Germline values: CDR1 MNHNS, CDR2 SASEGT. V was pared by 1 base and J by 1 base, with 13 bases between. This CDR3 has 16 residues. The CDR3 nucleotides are TGTGCCAGCAGTGAAGGTAGGAGGGCGTGGAACACTGAAGCTTTCTTT. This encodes CASSEGRRAWNTEAFF.

The chain's CDR3 is CASSEGFWRLSGNTIYF. As DNA, the CDR3 is TGTGCCAGCAGTGAAGGCTTCTGGAGGCTCTCTGGAAACACCATATATTTT. J is TRBJ1-3 and V is TRBV6-1; D gene unclear. Trimming took off 1 base at V and 0 bases at J, with 13 bases between the two ends. Germline lookup yields CDR1 MNHNS and CDR2 SASEGT. The CDR3 spans 17 residues.

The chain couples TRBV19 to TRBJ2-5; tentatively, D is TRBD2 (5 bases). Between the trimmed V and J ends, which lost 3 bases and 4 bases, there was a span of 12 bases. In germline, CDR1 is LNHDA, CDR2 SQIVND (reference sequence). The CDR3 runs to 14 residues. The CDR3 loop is CASSMSPGSETQYF. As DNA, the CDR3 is TGTGCCAGTAGTATGTCCCCGGGATCAGAGACCCAGTACTTC.

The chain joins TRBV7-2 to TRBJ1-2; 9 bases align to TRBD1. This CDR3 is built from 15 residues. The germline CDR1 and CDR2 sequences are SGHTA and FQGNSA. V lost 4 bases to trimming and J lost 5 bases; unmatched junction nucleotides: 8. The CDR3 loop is CASSSSRGTGYGYTF. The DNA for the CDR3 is TGTGCCAGCAGCTCATCGAGGGGGACAGGGTATGGCTACACCTTC.

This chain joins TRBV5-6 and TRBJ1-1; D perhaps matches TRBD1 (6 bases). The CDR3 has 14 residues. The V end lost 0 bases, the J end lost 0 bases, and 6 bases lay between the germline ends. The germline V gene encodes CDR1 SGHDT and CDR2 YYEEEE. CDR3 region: CASSLEGVNTEAFF. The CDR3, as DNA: TGTGCCAGCAGCTTGGAGGGGGTGAACACTGAAGCTTTCTTT.

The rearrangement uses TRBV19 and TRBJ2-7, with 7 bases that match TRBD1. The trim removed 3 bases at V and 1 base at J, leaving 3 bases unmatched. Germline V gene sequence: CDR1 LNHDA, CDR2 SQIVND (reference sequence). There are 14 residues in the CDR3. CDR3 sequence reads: CASSMGQLSYEQYF. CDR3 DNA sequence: TGTGCCAGTAGTATGGGACAGTTGTCCTACGAGCAGTACTTC.

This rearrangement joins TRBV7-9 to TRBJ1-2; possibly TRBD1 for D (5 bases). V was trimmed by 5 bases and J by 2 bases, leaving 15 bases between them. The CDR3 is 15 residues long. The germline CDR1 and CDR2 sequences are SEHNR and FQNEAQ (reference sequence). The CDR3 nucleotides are TGTGCCAGCAGCCATGGCGGGGGTGGAAACTATGGCTACACCTTC. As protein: CASSHGGGGNYGYTF.

CDR3 DNA sequence: TGTGCCAGCAGCCAAGAGGACAGGCCGACTATCTACGAGCAGTACTTC. This encodes CASSQEDRPTIYEQYF. V usage is TRBV4-2 and J usage is TRBJ2-7, with 7 nucleotides matching TRBD1. This CDR3 is 16 amino acids long. From germline, CDR1 is LGHNA and CDR2 YNFKEQ. With V trimmed by 0 bases and J by 3 bases, 8 bases remained unmatched.

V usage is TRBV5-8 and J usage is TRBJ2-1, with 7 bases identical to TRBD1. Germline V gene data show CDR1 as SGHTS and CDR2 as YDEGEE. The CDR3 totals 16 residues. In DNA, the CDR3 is TGTGATACGACCCGCCAAGGGACAGTACTTTTCGATGAGCAGTTCTTC. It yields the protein CDTTRQGTVLFDEQFF.

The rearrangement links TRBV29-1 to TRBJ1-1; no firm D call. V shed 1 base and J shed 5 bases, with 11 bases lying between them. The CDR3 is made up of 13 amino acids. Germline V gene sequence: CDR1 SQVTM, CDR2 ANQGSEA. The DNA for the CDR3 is TGCAGCGTTGAAGGCAGGTTAGAGACTGAAGCTTTCTTT. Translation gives CSVEGRLETEAFF. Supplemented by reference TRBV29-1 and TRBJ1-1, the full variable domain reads SAVISQKPSRDICQRGTSLTIQCQVDSQVTMMFWYRQQPGQSLTLIATANQGSEATYESGFVIDKFPISRPNLTFSTLTVSNMSPEDSSIYLCSVEGRLETEAFFGQGTRLTVV.

This CDR3 is CASSWSLNEQFF. CDR3 nucleotide sequence: TGTGCCAGCAGCTGGAGTCTCAATGAGCAGTTCTTC. The gene calls are TRBV14 and TRBJ2-1; D gene ambiguous. Looked up from germline, CDR1 is SGHDN and CDR2 is FVKESK. Trimming pared 5 bases from V and 6 bases from J, leaving 8 bases between. The CDR3 runs to 12 residues.

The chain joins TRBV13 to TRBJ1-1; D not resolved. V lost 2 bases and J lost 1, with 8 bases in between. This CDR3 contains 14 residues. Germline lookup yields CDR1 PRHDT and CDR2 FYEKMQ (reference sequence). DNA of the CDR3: TGTGCCAGCAGCTTAAGCATCTCGAACACTGAAGCTTTCTTT. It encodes CASSLSISNTEAFF.

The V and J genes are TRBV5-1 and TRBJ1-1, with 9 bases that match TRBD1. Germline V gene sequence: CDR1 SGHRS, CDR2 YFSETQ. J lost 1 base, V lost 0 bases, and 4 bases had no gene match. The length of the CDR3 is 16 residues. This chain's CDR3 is CASSLGGQGRNTEAFF. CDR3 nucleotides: TGCGCCAGCAGCTTGGGGGGACAGGGTCGGAACACTGAAGCTTTCTTT. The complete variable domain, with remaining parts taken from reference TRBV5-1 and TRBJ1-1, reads KAGVTQTPRYLIKTRGQQVTLSCSPISGHRSVSWYQQTPGQGLQFLFEYFSETQRNKGNFPGRFSGRQFSNSRSEMNVSTLELGDSALYLCASSLGGQGRNTEAFFGQGTRLTVV.

This CDR3 reads CASSLVGRGATEAFF. The CDR3 nucleotides are TGTGCCAGCAGCTTAGTAGGCAGAGGAGCCACTGAAGCTTTCTTT. V is TRBV11-2 and J is TRBJ1-1; D is unclear. Germline-derived CDR1 and CDR2 are SGHAT and FQNNGV. V was shortened by 1 base and J by 4 bases, with 13 bases between the two germline ends. This CDR3 region has 15 residues.